A selection of T cell receptor beta chains follows, all from one sample in a study of T cell changes during pregnancy in multiple sclerosis. Method: immunoSEQ multiplex PCR; TCRdb's copy keeps in-frame clones and lacks some. This sample carries approximately 88,000 clones, around 92% of them seen once, and the ten largest clones take 2% to 3%. The material was peripheral blood, obtained in the first trimester of pregnancy. These TCRs come from a female donor with multiple sclerosis, enrolled in a pregnancy study. CDR3s include the opening cysteine and the closing phenylalanine or tryptophan. The order of the fields is CDR3 protein, CDR3 DNA, J gene, clone size, V gene, D gene. D genes are given only for firm matches. Not all rows give a size; the values are once, few, many and, for expanded clones, a class.

CASSPRDRDNEQFF	TGTGCCAGTAGTCCCCGGGACAGGGACAATGAGCAGTTCTTC	TRBJ2-1	once	TRBV19	TRBD1
CASSPGLVGNEQFF	TGTGCCAGCAGTCCCGGACTAGTGGGGAATGAGCAGTTCTTC	TRBJ2-1	-	TRBV27	TRBD2
CASSLGRGSGIGNEQFF	TGTGCCAGCAGCTTAGGCAGGGGAAGCGGGATTGGGAATGAGCAGTTCTTC	TRBJ2-1	-	TRBV7-9	-
CASSLATGQETQYF	TGTGCCAGCAGCTTAGCGACAGGGCAAGAGACCCAGTACTTC	TRBJ2-5	-	TRBV13	TRBD1
CSVEGTPGSPLHF	TGCAGCGTTGAAGGGACTCCTGGATCACCCCTCCACTTT	TRBJ1-6	-	TRBV29-1	-
CASSRRLTGADVMNTEAFF	TGTGCCAGCAGCCGGCGACTAACAGGGGCCGACGTAATGAACACTGAAGCTTTCTTT	TRBJ1-1	-	TRBV13	TRBD1
CASSLAGQGNTEAFF	TGCGCCAGCAGCTTGGCCGGGCAGGGAAACACTGAAGCTTTCTTT	TRBJ1-1	-	TRBV5-1	-
CASTDFNEQFF	TGTGCCAGCACGGACTTCAATGAGCAGTTCTTC	TRBJ2-1	-	TRBV28	-
CASSPQPSGISWGTQYF	TGTGCCAGCAGTCCCCAGCCTAGCGGGATTTCCTGGGGGACCCAGTACTTC	TRBJ2-5	-	TRBV5-6	TRBD2
CASSLVAGAIREGGELFF	TGTGCCAGCAGCTTAGTGGCAGGGGCGATAAGAGAAGGCGGGGAGCTGTTTTTT	TRBJ2-2	-	TRBV7-9	-
CSVVTGSSNQPQHF	TGCAGCGTAGTTACAGGGAGTAGCAATCAGCCCCAGCATTTT	TRBJ1-5	-	TRBV29-1	-
CASSLAGVGTDTQYF	TGTGCCAGCAGCCTAGCGGGAGTAGGCACAGATACGCAGTATTTT	TRBJ2-3	-	TRBV28	TRBD2
CASSQINEKLFF	TGTGCCAGCAGCCAAATTAATGAAAAACTGTTTTTT	TRBJ1-4	-	TRBV28	-
CASSQDRGRQPQHF	TGTGCCAGCAGTCAAGACAGGGGGCGTCAGCCCCAGCATTTT	TRBJ1-5	-	TRBV2	TRBD1
CASSKGGGRLFF	TGTGCCAGCAGCAAGGGGGGGGGAAGATTGTTTTTT	TRBJ1-4	-	TRBV5-4	-
CASSYLDRVETQYF	TGTGCCAGCAGTTACCTCGACAGGGTTGAGACCCAGTACTTC	TRBJ2-5	-	TRBV6-5	TRBD1
CASSEVASLHF	TGTGCCAGCAGTGAAGTGGCAAGCCTCCACTTT	TRBJ1-6	-	TRBV2	-
CASSVSESTDTQYF	TGTGCCAGCAGTGTTTCAGAATCCACAGATACGCAGTATTTT	TRBJ2-3	-	TRBV6-4	-
CASSAQGGEQYF	TGTGCCAGCAGCGCCCAGGGGGGCGAGCAGTACTTC	TRBJ2-7	few	TRBV9	-
CASRPQRTGGPRGYNEQFF	TGTGCCAGCAGGCCGCAAAGGACAGGGGGCCCTAGAGGCTACAATGAGCAGTTCTTC	TRBJ2-1	once	TRBV7-9	TRBD1
CASSLGTGVQPQHF	TGTGCCAGCAGTTTGGGGACAGGGGTTCAGCCCCAGCATTTT	TRBJ1-5	-	TRBV27	TRBD1
CASSQASAVNTGELFF	TGTGCCAGCAGCCAAGCTTCTGCGGTTAACACCGGGGAGCTGTTTTTT	TRBJ2-2	-	TRBV4-2	-
CASSLDLSGNGETQYF	TGTGCCAGCAGCTTAGATCTATCGGGAAATGGAGAGACCCAGTACTTC	TRBJ2-5	-	TRBV7-2	-
CASSYGGRGSYEQYF	TGTGCCAGCAGTTACGGGGGGAGGGGCTCCTACGAGCAGTACTTC	TRBJ2-7	-	TRBV6-5	TRBD2
CASSRDGSTDTQYF	TGTGCCAGCTCGCGGGACGGTAGCACAGATACGCAGTATTTT	TRBJ2-3	-	TRBV27	-
CASSPPLDWGYTF	TGTGCCAGCTCACCACCGCTGGACTGGGGCTACACCTTC	TRBJ1-2	-	TRBV18	-
CASSLLLAGNEQFF	TGTGCCAGCAGTTTATTACTAGCGGGAAATGAGCAGTTCTTC	TRBJ2-1	-	TRBV27	TRBD2
CASSQAGQGTYEQYF	TGCGCCAGCAGCCAGGCGGGACAGGGGACCTACGAGCAGTACTTC	TRBJ2-7	-	TRBV5-1	TRBD1
CATHAGTIYNEQFF	TGTGCCACCCACGCCGGGACTATATACAATGAGCAGTTCTTC	TRBJ2-1	-	TRBV19	TRBD2
CASSLGLADTDTQYF	TGTGCCAGTAGCTTAGGACTAGCGGACACAGATACGCAGTATTTT	TRBJ2-3	-	TRBV19	TRBD2
CASRGTSGYNEQFF	TGTGCCAGCAGGGGGACTAGCGGCTACAATGAGCAGTTCTTC	TRBJ2-1	-	TRBV2	TRBD2
CASSNGEQGNEKLFF	TGTGCCAGTAGTAATGGGGAACAGGGGAATGAAAAACTGTTTTTT	TRBJ1-4	-	TRBV19	TRBD1
CASSLNPTGATGELFF	TGTGCCAGCAGCTTAAACCCGACAGGGGCCACCGGGGAGCTGTTTTTT	TRBJ2-2	-	TRBV7-3	TRBD1
CASSWDTVNTEAFF	TGTGCCAGTAGTTGGGACACAGTGAACACTGAAGCTTTCTTT	TRBJ1-1	-	TRBV19	-
CAITGGGRADEQFF	TGTGCCATCACAGGAGGCGGGAGGGCCGATGAGCAGTTCTTC	TRBJ2-1	-	TRBV10-3	TRBD2
CASSLGPGTRYRDTQYF	TGCGCCAGCAGCTTGGGGCCCGGGACTAGGTATAGAGATACGCAGTATTTT	TRBJ2-3	-	TRBV5-1	TRBD2
CAWSEGTGDGYTF	TGTGCCTGGAGTGAGGGGACAGGGGATGGCTACACCTTC	TRBJ1-2	-	TRBV30	TRBD1